These 32 T cell receptor beta chains originate from one sample sequenced in a study of blood T cell repertoires in COVID-19. Sequencing was performed with immunoSEQ multiplex PCR; in TCRdb, only in-frame clones are kept and a portion is missing. Of 150,000 to 200,000 clones in the sample, roughly 86% are singletons; the top ten hold approximately 3.5%. The sample comprised peripheral blood. These receptors originate from a man between 65 and 79 years old with acute or convalescent COVID-19.

The chain combines TRBV11-2 with TRBJ2-1, with 8 bases that match TRBD2. This CDR3 is 15 amino acids long. The V gene end was trimmed by 5 bases and the J gene end by 1 base; junction bases not matched to a gene: 4. CDR1 is SGHAT and CDR2 is FQNNGV in the germline V gene. The CDR3 loop reads CASSVTSGSYNEQFF. Here the CDR3 DNA reads TGTGCCAGCAGCGTAACTAGCGGATCCTACAATGAGCAGTTCTTC.

This sequence joins TRBV2 and TRBJ2-7, with TRBD2 matching 12 bases. V shed 8 bases and J 4 bases; nucleotides not matched to a gene: 9. Germline V gives CDR1 SNHLY, CDR2 FYNNEI. This CDR3 has 15 residues. The CDR3 spells CASARLAGEEYEQYF. The CDR3 DNA is TGTGCCAGCGCCAGACTAGCGGGAGAAGAGTACGAGCAGTACTTC.

This chain connects TRBV4-3 to TRBJ1-4, with D maybe TRBD1 (6 bases). This CDR3 is 16 amino acids long. Between the trimmed V and J ends, which lost 4 bases and 8 bases, there was a span of 20 bases. Germline V CDR1 and CDR2: LGHNA, YSLEER. CDR3 bases: TGCGCCAGCAGCCGAAGACTGGACAGCAGGAACGAAAAACTGTTTTTT. Its protein is CASSRRLDSRNEKLFF.

The gene calls are TRBV7-2 and TRBJ1-2; D remains unclear. This CDR3 comprises 16 residues. The V gene lost 0 bases and the J gene lost 4 bases, with 15 bases spanning the gap. The germline gives CDR1 SGHTA, CDR2 FQGNSA. CDR3 DNA: TGTGCCAGCAGCTTAGCCACCGGGTCTACGATCTATGGCTACACCTTC. This sequence encodes CASSLATGSTIYGYTF.

This chain uses TRBV14 with TRBJ2-5, with no clear D. The germline gives CDR1 SGHDN, CDR2 FVKESK. The CDR3 contains 15 residues. V lost 4 bases and J lost 0, with 12 bases in between. The CDR3 region has the DNA TGTGCCAGCAGCCTATCTCTAGAGTACCAAGAGACCCAGTACTTC. The encoded protein is CASSLSLEYQETQYF.

The V gene is TRBV28, the J gene TRBJ2-7; TRBD1 matches 9 bases. V lost 6 bases, J lost 0 bases, and 9 bases stayed unmatched. Per the germline V gene, CDR1 is MDHEN and CDR2 is SYDVKM. The CDR3 covers 16 residues. CDR3: CASRPRTGDGSYEQYF. CDR3 sequence (DNA): TGTGCCAGCAGGCCCCGGACAGGGGACGGCTCCTACGAGCAGTACTTC.

The rearrangement uses TRBV4-1 and TRBJ2-7, with D possibly matching TRBD1 (6 bases). The germline gives CDR1 MGHRA, CDR2 YSYEKL. The CDR3 is 15 residues long. Trimming removed 10 bases from V and 0 bases from J, with 19 bases in between. CDR3 amino acids: CATGETTGYSYEQYF. For the CDR3, the DNA is TGCGCCACAGGTGAAACAACAGGGTACTCCTACGAGCAGTACTTC.

The V call is TRBV7-3, the J call TRBJ2-5; a weak D match, TRBD2 (6 bases). CDR3 length: 13 residues. Trimming stripped 5 bases from V and 5 bases from J, with 12 bases between. CDR1 SGHTA and CDR2 FQGTGA come from the germline V gene. The CDR3 here is CASSQGGLETQYF. The CDR3 DNA is TGTGCCAGCAGCCAAGGAGGGCTGGAGACCCAGTACTTC.

The rearrangement links TRBV5-6 to TRBJ2-5, with 9 nucleotides matching TRBD1. Germline CDR1 is SGHDT and CDR2 is YYEEEE. The CDR3 length is 14 residues. V shed 6 bases and J 6 bases; nucleotides not matched to a gene: 9. The CDR3 loop is CASIFGQGMKTQYF. CDR3 in DNA: TGTGCCAGCATCTTCGGACAGGGGATGAAGACCCAGTACTTC.

V usage is TRBV30 and J usage is TRBJ1-1; maybe TRBD1 (6 bases). V gave up 8 bases and J gave up 3 bases, with 10 bases separating them. Germline-derived CDR1 and CDR2 are GTSNPN and SVGIG (reference sequence). This CDR3 is 11 amino acids long. CDR3 sequence (DNA): TGTGCCCGCTCAGGGGACACTGAAGCTTTCTTT. Residues: CARSGDTEAFF.

The chain couples TRBV5-1 to TRBJ2-1; 10 nucleotides align to TRBD2. Germline V gives CDR1 SGHRS, CDR2 YFSETQ. This CDR3 has 18 residues. Unmatched junction bases numbered 17, after V lost 4 bases and J lost 7 bases. This chain's CDR3 is CASSLPTAGGPGENEQFF. The CDR3 bases are TGCGCCAGCAGCCTACCCACAGCGGGAGGGCCTGGTGAAAATGAGCAGTTCTTC.

The chain combines TRBV2 with TRBJ1-4, with D tentatively TRBD1 (6 bases). CDR3 size: 12 residues. CDR1 and CDR2 (germline): SNHLY, FYNNEI. Between the trimmed V and J ends, which lost 8 bases and 8 bases, there was a span of 12 bases. The CDR3 nucleotides are TGTGCCAGCCTAAGCGGGGGCGAAAAACTGTTTTTT. This sequence encodes CASLSGGEKLFF.

V gene TRBV14 combines with J gene TRBJ1-1; D might be TRBD1 (6 bases). The ends were cut back, 2 bases at V and 8 bases at J, with 6 bases in the middle. From germline, CDR1 is SGHDN and CDR2 FVKESK. The CDR3 length is 11 residues. CDR3 protein: CASSQQGEAFF. The CDR3 DNA follows: TGTGCCAGCAGCCAACAGGGGGAAGCTTTCTTT.

This chain joins TRBV19 and TRBJ2-3, with D tentatively TRBD1 (6 bases). The germline V gene has CDR1 LNHDA and CDR2 SQIVND (reference sequence). V dropped 1 base and J dropped 1 base, with 12 bases sitting between them. The CDR3 covers 16 residues. CDR3 residues: CASSIVRGSRTDTQYF. CDR3 bases: TGTGCCAGTAGTATAGTGAGGGGGTCTCGCACAGATACGCAGTATTTT.

There are a few counts of this clone. V is TRBV6-6 and J is TRBJ1-5; a weak D match, TRBD1 (6 bases). Germline assignment: CDR1 MNHNY and CDR2 SVGAGI (reference sequence). CDR3 length: 14 residues. V dropped 0 bases and J dropped 4 bases, with 7 bases sitting between them. The CDR3 DNA reads as TGTGCCAGCAGTTACTCACAGGGAAATCAGCCCCAGCATTTT. Amino acid sequence: CASSYSQGNQPQHF.

This clone was seen only a few times. This chain uses TRBV9 with TRBJ1-4; no clear D gene. This CDR3 spans 15 amino acids. V was trimmed by 4 bases and J by 7 bases, leaving 17 bases between them. Germline V gene data show CDR1 as SGDLS and CDR2 as YYNGEE. Here the CDR3 DNA reads TGTGCCAGCAGCACACAAGGAGTTGCGGCTGAAAAACTGTTTTTT. Amino acids: CASSTQGVAAEKLFF.

The chain joins TRBV6-5 to TRBJ1-6; 7 bases align to TRBD1. The CDR3 is made up of 14 amino acids. V shed 7 bases and J 10 bases; nucleotides not matched to a gene: 10. Germline V gene data show CDR1 as MNHEY and CDR2 as SVGAGI. Here the CDR3 reads CASTRETGQSPLHF. The CDR3 bases are TGTGCCAGCACCCGAGAGACAGGGCAATCACCCCTCCACTTT.

DNA for the CDR3: TGCGCCACCTCTTCAGACAGGGGGACGGATACGCAGTATTTT. Translated: CATSSDRGTDTQYF. The chain couples TRBV10-1 to TRBJ2-3, with TRBD1 matching over 9 bases. The CDR3 sequence is 14 residues long. Germline V gene data show CDR1 as WNHNN and CDR2 as SYGVQD (reference sequence). J gave up 6 bases and V 10 bases, and 11 bases lay outside the gene matches.

This rearrangement joins TRBV5-1 to TRBJ2-1, with 10 bases that match TRBD2. CDR3 length equals 16 residues. Germline assignment: CDR1 SGHRS and CDR2 YFSETQ. The J segment lost 0 bases and the V segment lost 2 bases, leaving 2 bases of the junction unmatched. In DNA, the CDR3 is TGCGCCAGCAGCTTAAGCGGGAGGGCCTCCTACAATGAGCAGTTCTTC. Translation gives CASSLSGRASYNEQFF.

The chain carries TRBV30 and TRBJ2-1; 11 bases fit TRBD2. After removal of 2 bases from V and 9 bases from J, the junction contained 6 bases not matched to a gene. Germline lookup yields CDR1 GTSNPN and CDR2 SVGIG (reference sequence). The CDR3 loop spans 14 amino acids. The chain's CDR3 is CAWSPGLAVSEQFF. Written as DNA, the CDR3 is TGTGCCTGGAGTCCGGGACTAGCGGTTTCTGAGCAGTTCTTC.

The V and J genes are TRBV5-1 and TRBJ2-1, with 7 bases lining up with TRBD1. V was pared by 4 bases and J by 9 bases, with 13 bases of the junction left unmatched. The CDR3 has 15 amino acids. Germline-derived CDR1 and CDR2 are SGHRS and YFSETQ. The CDR3 region has the DNA TGCGCCAGCAGCCCCCGCGCAGGGGGATCCGGTGAGCAGTTCTTC. Translating gives CASSPRAGGSGEQFF.

V usage is TRBV7-8 and J usage is TRBJ2-1; weak D call: TRBD1 (5 bases). The CDR3 is 17 amino acids. V was clipped by 2 bases and J by 0 bases, with 14 bases between them. Per germline, CDR1 SGHVS and CDR2 FQNEAQ. The CDR3 bases are TGTGCCAGCAGCTTAATGGGGCGAATAAACTCCTACAATGAGCAGTTCTTC. It specifies CASSLMGRINSYNEQFF.

The chain uses TRBV2 and TRBJ1-5, with a possible D match to TRBD1 (6 bases). The CDR3 length is 12 residues. Trimming left V 2 bases short and J 9 bases short, with 8 bases between. Germline lookup yields CDR1 SNHLY and CDR2 FYNNEI. CDR3 amino acids: CASSEQGRPQHF. Here the CDR3 DNA reads TGTGCCAGCAGTGAACAGGGGAGGCCCCAGCATTTT.

CDR3 sequence: CASTVQARNTEAFF. CDR3 sequence (DNA): TGTGCCAGCACCGTCCAGGCTCGGAACACTGAAGCTTTCTTT. The chain combines TRBV28 with TRBJ1-1; D gene ambiguous. CDR3 length: 14 amino acids. Germline loops: CDR1 MDHEN, CDR2 SYDVKM. With 7 bases removed from V and 1 base from J, the gap between germline ends came to 13 bases.

The V call is TRBV5-1, the J call TRBJ2-2, with unresolved D. CDR1 and CDR2 (germline): SGHRS, YFSETQ. This CDR3 is built from 15 residues. V lost 2 bases and J 0 bases, leaving 8 bases between the germline ends. CDR3 sequence reads: CASSFSWPNTGELFF. The CDR3 DNA reads TGCGCCAGCAGCTTCTCTTGGCCGAACACCGGGGAGCTGTTTTTT.

J is TRBJ2-5 and V is TRBV2, with 11 bases lining up with TRBD2. The CDR3 is 14 residues long. V shed 5 bases, J shed 5 bases, and the junction held 4 bases outside the gene matches. In germline, CDR1 is SNHLY, CDR2 FYNNEI. The CDR3 coding sequence is TGTGCCAGCAGTCGCGGACTAGCGGGCGAGACCCAGTACTTC. Translation gives CASSRGLAGETQYF.

The V call is TRBV19, the J call TRBJ1-4, with 11 bases aligning to TRBD1. There are 15 residues in the CDR3. J gave up 6 bases and V 5 bases, and 5 bases lay outside the gene matches. The germline CDR1 and CDR2 sequences are LNHDA and SQIVND (reference sequence). CDR3 DNA: TGTGCCAGTAGTTTAGGACAGGGGGCGGATGAAAAACTGTTTTTT. It specifies CASSLGQGADEKLFF.

This clone came up once. This rearrangement joins TRBV10-3 to TRBJ2-4, with 7 bases lining up with TRBD2. The CDR3 contains 15 residues. CDR1 is ENHRY and CDR2 is SYGVKD in the germline V gene. The V and J ends lost 0 bases and 9 bases, in that order; junction bases with no gene match: 8. The CDR3 loop is CAISESLGLGTIQYF. As DNA, the CDR3 is TGTGCCATCAGTGAGTCCCTTGGACTAGGGACCATTCAGTACTTC.

This rearrangement joins TRBV7-2 to TRBJ2-4, with D uncertain. V was shortened by 3 bases and J by 8 bases, with 14 bases between the two germline ends. This CDR3 has 14 residues. Germline values: CDR1 SGHTA, CDR2 FQGNSA. This CDR3 is CASSLRLVADIQYF. The CDR3, as DNA: TGTGCCAGCAGCTTGCGGTTGGTGGCTGACATTCAGTACTTC.

As to this clone: The same CDR3 can be traced to other DNA sequences in this sample. V and J are TRBV2 and TRBJ1-5; 9 bases match TRBD1. Germline CDR1 reads SNHLY; CDR2 reads FYNNEI. The CDR3 has 13 residues. Unmatched junction bases numbered 0, after V lost 4 bases and J lost 5 bases. The CDR3 loop reads CASSGDRDQPQHF. CDR3 nucleotide sequence: TGTGCCAGCAGTGGGGACAGGGATCAGCCCCAGCATTTT.

The J gene is TRBJ2-3, the V gene TRBV10-3; 8 bases align to TRBD1. The CDR3 is made up of 15 amino acids. Trimming removed 10 bases from V and 2 bases from J; junction bases left unmatched: 11. Per the germline V gene, CDR1 is ENHRY and CDR2 is SYGVKD. The CDR3 DNA follows: TGTGCCACCGATCAAAGGGACAGGCACACAGATACGCAGTATTTT. Residues: CATDQRDRHTDTQYF.

The rearrangement links TRBV27 to TRBJ1-4; tentatively, D is TRBD1 (5 bases). CDR3 length: 13 amino acids. The germline V and J ends were trimmed by 3 bases and 8 bases, with 10 bases remaining between them. In germline, CDR1 is MNHEY, CDR2 SMNVEV (reference sequence). This chain's CDR3 is CASSFRVGEKLFF. In DNA form, the CDR3 reads TGTGCCAGCAGTTTCAGGGTTGGGGAAAAACTGTTTTTT.